The 15 T cell receptor beta chains below were found in one sample sequenced in a study of regulatory T cells in long-lasting Graves disease. Documented time point: newly diagnosed GD, antithyroid drugs for less than 3 months. Scientists built the TCR library using RNA that was extracted from PBMCs. Researchers made TCR beta libraries by using iRepertoire HTBI primers and running Arm-PCR on CDR3 regions. TCRdb passed the multiplex PCR reads through MiXCR, listing each CDR3 protein once. The table includes about 220,000 distinct CDR3 sequences, roughly 20% detected once. These same records also appear under a second study, on T cells in Graves' hyperthyroidism and ophthalmopathy.

This specimen consisted of peripheral blood mononuclear cells (PBMCs), obtained at new diagnosis, from a patient treated with antithyroid drugs. Source of these receptors: a woman aged 25 to 39 with Graves disease.

The V gene is TRBV10-3, the J gene TRBJ2-3; 12 nucleotides align to TRBD2. The CDR3 loop spans 17 amino acids. The V segment lost 6 bases and the J segment 5 bases; nucleotides outside the gene matches: 12. CDR1 and CDR2 from the germline V gene are ENHRY and SYGVKD. The CDR3 DNA is TGTGCCATCAGGGACCGGGGACTAGCGGGTTCCGGAGATACGCAGTATTTT. This codes for CAIRDRGLAGSGDTQYF.

This clonotype was observed at least ten times. V is TRBV7-9 and J is TRBJ2-3, with D tentatively TRBD1 (5 bases). With 4 bases removed from V and 4 bases from J, the gap between germline ends came to 21 bases. Germline V gives CDR1 SEHNR, CDR2 FQNEAQ (reference sequence). The CDR3 is made up of 17 amino acids. The DNA for the CDR3 is TGTGCCAGCAGCTCCGGACGGGTTGGGGCGCTTCCAGATACGCAGTATTTT. Its protein product is CASSSGRVGALPDTQYF.

In this sample, this clonotype turned up many times. The CDR3 loop reads CASSPQKAGSHEQYF. The CDR3 DNA is TGTGCCAGCAGTCCCCAAAAGGCAGGGTCCCACGAGCAGTACTTC. The chain joins TRBV28 to TRBJ2-7, with D perhaps TRBD1 (5 bases). Germline CDR1 reads MDHEN; CDR2 reads SYDVKM. V lost 5 bases and J 5 bases, leaving 19 bases between the germline ends. This CDR3 contains 15 residues.

This clonotype has at least ten counts. The chain joins TRBV7-9 to TRBJ1-3, with a weak D call TRBD1 (6 bases). The CDR3 sequence is 15 residues long. Germline V gene data show CDR1 as SEHNR and CDR2 as FQNEAQ (reference sequence). Trimming removed 3 bases from V and 7 bases from J, with 16 bases in between. The CDR3 sequence is CASSFDIQGPNTIYF. The CDR3 DNA reads TGTGCCAGCAGCTTCGATATTCAGGGGCCGAACACCATATATTTT.

This clonotype was recorded at least ten times. The chain links TRBV30 to TRBJ2-7; D is ambiguous. This CDR3 comprises 13 residues. Germline loops: CDR1 GTSNPN, CDR2 SVGIG (reference sequence). V was pared by 2 bases and J by 0 bases, with 8 bases between. The chain's CDR3 is CAWSFASSYEQYF. In nucleotides, the CDR3 is TGTGCCTGGAGTTTCGCCAGCTCCTACGAGCAGTACTTC.

Ten or more counts support this clonotype. The genes are TRBV7-9 and TRBJ1-2; TRBD1 matches 8 bases. The CDR3 runs 14 residues. With 5 bases clipped from V and 6 bases from J, the junction kept 8 bases outside the gene matches. Germline V gene lookup returns CDR1 SEHNR and CDR2 FQNEAQ (reference sequence). CDR3 bases: TGTGCCAGCAGCCGGACAGGGAAGGCTCATGGCTACACCTTC. This sequence encodes CASSRTGKAHGYTF.

The chain links TRBV7-9 to TRBJ1-4; D gene uncertain. V lost 1 base and J 8 bases, leaving 14 bases between the germline ends. CDR3 size: 15 residues. Per the germline V gene, CDR1 is SEHNR and CDR2 is FQNEAQ (reference sequence). The DNA for the CDR3 is TGTGCCAGCAGCTTAGAGGAACGGGTGGGCGAAAAACTGTTTTTT. It yields the protein CASSLEERVGEKLFF.

In this sample, this clonotype is medium-sized. The gene calls are TRBV11-2 and TRBJ2-1, with TRBD2 matching over 10 bases. The CDR3 consists of 15 residues. Trimming removed 5 bases from V and 10 bases from J; junction bases left unmatched: 11. Germline CDR1 and CDR2: SGHAT and FQNNGV. The CDR3 region has the DNA TGTGCCAGCAGCCCACGGCCTAGCGGGGGTTCAGAGCAGTTCTTC. Encoded protein: CASSPRPSGGSEQFF.

Only a few counts were recorded for this clonotype. The chain employs TRBV12-3 or TRBV12-4 and TRBJ2-7, with TRBD2 matching over 10 bases. The V segment lost 2 bases and the J segment 0 bases; nucleotides outside the gene matches: 1. This CDR3 has 15 residues. CDR3 in amino acids: CASSLSGRDSYEQYF. CDR3 coding DNA: TGTGCCAGCAGTTTAAGCGGGAGGGACTCCTACGAGCAGTACTTC.

This clonotype was detected ten times or more. This chain joins TRBV2 and TRBJ2-3; 12 nucleotides match TRBD2. The V gene's germline CDR1 is SNHLY and CDR2 FYNNEI. CDR3 length: 17 amino acids. V lost 6 bases, J lost 9 bases, and 16 bases stayed unmatched. The CDR3 region has the DNA TGTGCCAGCAGACAGGGGGCGCCTAGCGGGAGGGCCTGGACGCAGTATTTT. This sequence encodes CASRQGAPSGRAWTQYF.

By sample fraction, this clonotype is medium-sized (0.01 to 0.1%). The chain joins TRBV2 to TRBJ2-5, with D perhaps TRBD2 (7 bases). V was shortened by 7 bases and J by 4 bases, with 19 bases between the two germline ends. This CDR3 has 15 residues. Germline V CDR1 and CDR2: SNHLY, FYNNEI. This CDR3 is CASILEGGAGETQYF. The CDR3 DNA reads as TGTGCCAGCATTCTCGAGGGGGGGGCGGGAGAGACCCAGTACTTC.

There are many counts of this clonotype. The chain links TRBV12-3 or TRBV12-4 to TRBJ2-1; D tentatively fits TRBD1 or TRBD2 (5 bases each). The CDR3 runs to 13 residues. The V end lost 8 bases, the J end lost 0 bases, and 8 bases lay between the germline ends. CDR3 DNA sequence: TGTGCCAGCGGGGGTAGCTCCTACAATGAGCAGTTCTTC. Amino acids: CASGGSSYNEQFF.

This clonotype was observed many times. V is TRBV10-2 and J is TRBJ1-5; D remains ambiguous. The CDR3 length is 15 residues. Trimming pared 0 bases from V and 3 bases from J, leaving 9 bases between. CDR1 and CDR2 from the germline V gene are WSHSY and SAAADI. DNA for the CDR3: TGCGCCAGCAGTGAGTCGACGGACTACAATCAGCCCCAGCATTTT. Its protein product is CASSESTDYNQPQHF.

This clonotype was detected many times. The rearrangement joins TRBV12-3 or TRBV12-4 to TRBJ1-1; D is uncertain. The CDR3 has 14 residues. V dropped 7 bases and J dropped 1 base, with 13 bases sitting between them. The CDR3: CASTPGGRNTEAFF. CDR3 DNA: TGTGCCAGCACCCCCGGAGGGCGGAACACTGAAGCTTTCTTT.

This clonotype was recorded many times. The chain recombines TRBV27 with TRBJ1-1, with 11 bases identical to TRBD1. V was pared by 5 bases and J by 4 bases, with 6 bases of the junction left unmatched. Germline CDR1 MNHEY, CDR2 SMNVEV (reference sequence). The CDR3 covers 15 residues. CDR3 coding DNA: TGTGCCAGCAGTCCCTGGACAGGGGGCCGCACTGAAGCTTTCTTT. Protein: CASSPWTGGRTEAFF.